The 2 T cell receptor beta chains listed next were all sequenced from one sample in a study of molecular identifiers for immune sequencing clone quantification. TCRdb re-called the PCR reads with MiXCR, one entry per CDR3 protein. The sample lists approximately 320,000 distinct CDR3 sequences, about 23% occurring once. The material sequenced was naive CD8+ T cells from blood, with Jurkat cell RNA spiked in. As to subset: FACS-sorted CD8+CD4-CCR7+CD45RA+ naive T cells. Receptor source: a human donor in good health. Some libraries in this study had Jurkat cell RNA spiked in.

Here the CDR3 DNA reads TGCGCCAGCAGTGACAGGGCGTACACAGATACGCAGTATTTT. The encoded protein is CASSDRAYTDTQYF. This rearrangement joins TRBV10-1 to TRBJ2-3, with a weak D call TRBD1 (5 bases). V lost 3 bases and J lost 2, with 9 bases in between. Germline CDR1 WNHNN, CDR2 SYGVQD (reference sequence). CDR3 length: 14 residues.

In this sample, this clonotype turned up many times. The chain joins TRBV12-3 or TRBV12-4 to TRBJ2-7; D ambiguous. Trimming pared 1 base from V and 5 bases from J, leaving 9 bases between. CDR3 length: 13 residues. The CDR3 loop reads CASSLVPRNEQYF. In nucleotides, the CDR3 is TGTGCCAGCAGTTTAGTCCCGAGGAACGAGCAGTACTTC.